This TCR beta chain was profiled in a study of T cell repertoires in cytomegalovirus infection (dated by TCRdb to about 2019). Some background on the complete study: The HLA type of each donor mattered for the analysis, because public TCR beta signatures pointed to carriage of CMV infection along with the matching HLA type. Broader findings and caveats from the paper: The ex vivo response was dominated by HLA-C-restricted CMV-specific TCR beta clonotypes, which also provided the single most frequent clonotype in two of eight donors. In both this cohort and an independent cohort of 352 donors, the cumulative frequency of public TCR beta family members distinguished carriers of CMV infection plus the relevant HLA type.

This clonotype was observed a handful of times. Its antigen has not been determined. Base quality data are lacking; no much larger clone is found one base away. Sequencing was carried out with an Illumina HiSeq 1500. Clones were called with MiXCR by TCRdb after fastp trimmed the public reads at Q25, and only in-frame beta chains were retained. A single entry per CDR3 protein holds the most common genes and DNA from its merged rows. The sample data list 350,000 to 550,000 distinct CDR3 sequences, and under 40% of these were observed just once. The ten largest clones take up about 13% of the sample. The sequenced sample consisted of PBMCs. The TCR comes from a human donor in good health (CMV status not recorded). Some clones in this sample may be carry-over from other donors' samples.

This receptor carries the CDR3 CASSVRSRGEQYF. In nucleotide form, the sequence is TGTGCCAGTAGCGTCCGGTCCCGGGGGGAGCAGTACTTC. Recombination linked TRBV19 to TRBJ2-7; a weak D assignment points to TRBD2 (6 bases agree). V is clipped by 6 bases and J by 7 bases, and the sequence between their germline boundaries is 16 bases long. Reading from cysteine to phenylalanine, the CDR3 counts 13 amino acids. Here the CDR3 DNA is all that survives: 39 bases in frame from base 1. CDR1 and CDR2 are read off the germline V gene (reference sequence) as LNHDA and SQIVND.